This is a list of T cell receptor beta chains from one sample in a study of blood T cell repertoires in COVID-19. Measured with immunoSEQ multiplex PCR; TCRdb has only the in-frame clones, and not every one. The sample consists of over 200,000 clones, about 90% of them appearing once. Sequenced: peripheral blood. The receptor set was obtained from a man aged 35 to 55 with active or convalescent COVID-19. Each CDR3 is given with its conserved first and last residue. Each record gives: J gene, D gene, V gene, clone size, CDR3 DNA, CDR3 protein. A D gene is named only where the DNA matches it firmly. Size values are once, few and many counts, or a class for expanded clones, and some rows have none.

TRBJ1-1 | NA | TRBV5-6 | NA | TGTGCCAGCAGCTTGGTGGTGACAGTGAACACTGAAGCTTTCTTT | CASSLVVTVNTEAFF
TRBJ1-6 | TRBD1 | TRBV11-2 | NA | TGTGCCAGCAGCCCGCGCTGGACAGGGACCTATAATTCACCCCTCCACTTT | CASSPRWTGTYNSPLHF
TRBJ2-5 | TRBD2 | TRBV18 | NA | TGTGCCAGCTCTGGGACTAGCGGCCAAGAGACCCAGTACTTC | CASSGTSGQETQYF
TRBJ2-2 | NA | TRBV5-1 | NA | TGCGCCAGCAGCGAAGCAGGCCCGAGCGGCGGGGAGCTGTTTTTT | CASSEAGPSGGELFF
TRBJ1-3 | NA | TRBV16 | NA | TGTGCCAGCAGCCAATCGCGGGAAGGGTACACTGGAAACACCATATATTTT | CASSQSREGYTGNTIYF
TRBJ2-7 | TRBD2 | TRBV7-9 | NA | TGTGCCAGCAGCTTAAATGCGGGAGGACTCGAGCAGTACTTC | CASSLNAGGLEQYF
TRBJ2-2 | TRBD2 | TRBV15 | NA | TGTGCCACCAGCAGATCCCTACTAGCGGGAGCCAACACCGGGGAGCTGTTTTTT | CATSRSLLAGANTGELFF
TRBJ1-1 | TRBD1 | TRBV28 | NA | TGTGCCTCCCGGTGGGACAGAGAAGCTTTCTTT | CASRWDREAFF
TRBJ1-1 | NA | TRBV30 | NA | TGTGCCCTGTCGCGGCCGAACACTGAAGCTTTCTTT | CALSRPNTEAFF
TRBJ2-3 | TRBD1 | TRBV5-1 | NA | TGCGCCAGCAGCTTGGGGGACAGGGGGGAAGATACGCAGTATTTT | CASSLGDRGEDTQYF
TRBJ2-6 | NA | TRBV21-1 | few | TGTGCCAGCAGCGGCCGTCCGGGACAGGAAAATAGAACCAACGTCCTGACTTTC | CASSGRPGQENRTNVLTF
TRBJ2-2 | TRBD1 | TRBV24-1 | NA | TGTGCCACCAGTGAGGCCGGGACAGGGAGGCTCACCGGGGAGCTGTTTTTT | CATSEAGTGRLTGELFF
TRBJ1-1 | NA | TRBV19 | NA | TGTGCCAGTAGTATAGCCCAGAACACTGAAGCTTTCTTT | CASSIAQNTEAFF
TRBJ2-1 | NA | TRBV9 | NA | TGTGCCAGCAGCCCCGGGGTGACCTACAATGAGCAGTTCTTC | CASSPGVTYNEQFF
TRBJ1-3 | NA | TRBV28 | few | TGTGCCAGCAGTTTTTCATCAACAGGAAACACCATATATTTT | CASSFSSTGNTIYF
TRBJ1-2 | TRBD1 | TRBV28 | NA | TGTGCCAGCAGACTGGGACAGGGTGGCTATGGCTACACCTTC | CASRLGQGGYGYTF
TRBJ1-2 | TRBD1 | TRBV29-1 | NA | TGCAGCGCAGCCGGGACAGGGGGCGTAAGGAATGGCTACACCTTC | CSAAGTGGVRNGYTF
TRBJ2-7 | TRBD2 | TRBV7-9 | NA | TGTGCCACCCAGCCGGGAGGGAATGAGCAGTACTTC | CATQPGGNEQYF
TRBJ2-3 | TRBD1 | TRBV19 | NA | TGTGCCAGTAGTTTCGGACAGGGGTTCCTTAGGCAGTATTTT | CASSFGQGFLRQYF
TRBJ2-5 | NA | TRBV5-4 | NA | TGTGCCAGCAGCCTGCCCCCAACAGGGATTGGGGAGACCCAGTACTTC | CASSLPPTGIGETQYF
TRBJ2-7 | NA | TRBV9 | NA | TGTGCCAGCAGCGTAGCTGGGAGTGTGGAGCGACTAGGGGAGCAGTACTTC | CASSVAGSVERLGEQYF
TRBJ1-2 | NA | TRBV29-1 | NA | TGCAGCGTCCGGACAGCCGGCTATGGCTACACCTTC | CSVRTAGYGYTF
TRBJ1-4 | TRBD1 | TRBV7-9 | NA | TGTGCCAGCAGCCGCGGGACAGGGACTGAAAAACTGTTTTTT | CASSRGTGTEKLFF
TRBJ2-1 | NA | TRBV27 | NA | TGTGCCAGCAGTTTAGGGGGCGATGAGCAGTTCTTC | CASSLGGDEQFF
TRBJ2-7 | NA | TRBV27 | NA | TGTGCCAGCAGTTTATATAGCGCTCAAACCTACGAGCAGTACTTC | CASSLYSAQTYEQYF
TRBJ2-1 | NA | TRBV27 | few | TGTGCCAGCAGTTTCCGCAGGGAAACCAATGAGCAGTTCTTC | CASSFRRETNEQFF
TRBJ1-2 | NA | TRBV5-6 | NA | TGTGCCAGCAGCTGGCGGTCCAGCCCTAGCCACTATGGCTACACCTTC | CASSWRSSPSHYGYTF
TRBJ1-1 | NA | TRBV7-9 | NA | TGTGCCAGCAGCCTAGAGAGAGACACTGAAGCTTTCTTT | CASSLERDTEAFF
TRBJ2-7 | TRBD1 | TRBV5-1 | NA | TGCGCCAGCAGTTACCATGACAGGGGTATCTACGAGCAGTACTTC | CASSYHDRGIYEQYF
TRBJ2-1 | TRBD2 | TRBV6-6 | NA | TGTGCCAGCAGGCGGGAGGGGCCCTACAATGAGCAGTTCTTC | CASRREGPYNEQFF
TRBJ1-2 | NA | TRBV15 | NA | TGTGCCACCAGCAGAGAGAAGGGGAACTATGGCTACACCTTC | CATSREKGNYGYTF
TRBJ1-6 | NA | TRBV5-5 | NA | TGTGCCAGCAGCTCCAGTCTCGGGAATTCACCCCTCCACTTT | CASSSSLGNSPLHF
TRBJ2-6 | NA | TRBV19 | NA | TGTGCCAGTAGTATAGGGACAGCCTCTGGGGCCAACGTCCTGACTTTC | CASSIGTASGANVLTF
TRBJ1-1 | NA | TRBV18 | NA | TGTGCCAGCTCACCACCTTCACAGGTGAACACTGAAGCTTTCTTT | CASSPPSQVNTEAFF
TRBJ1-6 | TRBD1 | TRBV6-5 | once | TGTGCCAGCAGTCGAGACAGGGTGGATTCACCCCTCCACTTT | CASSRDRVDSPLHF
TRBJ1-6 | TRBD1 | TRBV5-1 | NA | TGCGCCAGCAGCTCTCTGACAGGGGGGAATAATTCACCCCTCCACTTT | CASSSLTGGNNSPLHF
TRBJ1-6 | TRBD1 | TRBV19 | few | TGTGCCAGTAGTAAAACACAGGGGCAATCCAAGAAATCACCCCTCCACTTT | CASSKTQGQSKKSPLHF
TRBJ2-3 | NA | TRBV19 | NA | TGTGCCAGTAGTACCACTAGCACAGATACGCAGTATTTT | CASSTTSTDTQYF
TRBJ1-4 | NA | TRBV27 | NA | TGTGCCAGCAGTTTAGGAGAGTCCCCGGAAAAACTGTTTTTT | CASSLGESPEKLFF
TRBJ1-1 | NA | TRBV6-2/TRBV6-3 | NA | TGTGCCAGCAGTATCCCAACAGGTTCCGGGAACACTGAAGCTTTCTTT | CASSIPTGSGNTEAFF
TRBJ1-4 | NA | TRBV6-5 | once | TGTGCCAGCCACAAAGGGGCATTTCAGGAAAAACTGTTTTTT | CASHKGAFQEKLFF
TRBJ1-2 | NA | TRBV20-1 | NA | TGCAGTGCTAGTTGGGGCAGGGGCTATGGCTACACCTTC | CSASWGRGYGYTF
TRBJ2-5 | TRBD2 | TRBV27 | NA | TGTGCCAGCAGTACCCTCACACTAGCGGGGGGGCCGGAGACCCAGTACTTC | CASSTLTLAGGPETQYF
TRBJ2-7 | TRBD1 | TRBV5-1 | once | TGCGCCAGCAGCTTGGGGGCTGCCGACAGGGAAGACGAGCAGTACTTC | CASSLGAADREDEQYF
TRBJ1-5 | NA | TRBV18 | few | TGTGCCAGCTCACCAGCGGGGGAGGGTGAGATTGGTCAGCCCCAGCATTTT | CASSPAGEGEIGQPQHF
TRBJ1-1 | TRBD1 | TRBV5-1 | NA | TGCGCCAGCAGCTTGGGGATCACAGGGGCCCAGGGGGGAGCTTTCTTT | CASSLGITGAQGGAFF
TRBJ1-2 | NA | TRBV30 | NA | TGTGCCGGGCCGATCGGGGGGAACTATGGCTACACCTTC | CAGPIGGNYGYTF
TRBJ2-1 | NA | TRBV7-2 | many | TGTGCCAGCAGCTTACTACCCCCAGAGCAGTTCTTC | CASSLLPPEQFF
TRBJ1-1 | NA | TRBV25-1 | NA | TGTGCCAGCACCCGACAGAACGATGAAGCTTTCTTT | CASTRQNDEAFF
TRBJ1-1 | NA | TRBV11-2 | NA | TGTGCCAGCAGCTTTACACAGCTGGTCGCTGAAGCTTTCTTT | CASSFTQLVAEAFF
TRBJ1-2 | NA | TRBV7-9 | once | TGTGCCAGCAGCTCGGGAACTGGCTACACCTTC | CASSSGTGYTF
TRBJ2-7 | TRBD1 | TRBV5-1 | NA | TGCGCCAGCATCCCCGGACAGGGACCTCACGAGCAGTACTTC | CASIPGQGPHEQYF
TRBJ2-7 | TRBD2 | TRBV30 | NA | TGTGCCTGGACCCGCTTGCGGACTAGCGGGGGATCCTACGAGCAGTACTTC | CAWTRLRTSGGSYEQYF
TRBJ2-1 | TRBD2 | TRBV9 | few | TGTGCCAGCAGCGCTCCACCAAAGACTAGCGGGAGGCAGACGGTCAATGAGCAGTTCTTC | CASSAPPKTSGRQTVNEQFF
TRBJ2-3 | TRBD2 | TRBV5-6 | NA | TGTGCCAGCAGCTTGGCCCAACTAGCGGGGGCCGCGAGCGGTACGCAGTATTTT | CASSLAQLAGAASGTQYF
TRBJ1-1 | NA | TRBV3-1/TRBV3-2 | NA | TGTGCCAGCAGCCAAGGCGTTATTCCCGGGGGCACTGAAGCTTTCTTT | CASSQGVIPGGTEAFF
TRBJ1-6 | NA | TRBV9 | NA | TGTGCCAGCAGCGTACAGGGGTCTTTTCCACCCCTCCACTTT | CASSVQGSFPPLHF
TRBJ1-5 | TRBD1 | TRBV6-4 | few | TGTGCCAGCAGCCCCGGGACAGGGGGCAATCAGCCCCAGCATTTT | CASSPGTGGNQPQHF
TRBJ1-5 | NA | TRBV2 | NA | TGTGCCAGCAGCCCCCCCGGCAATCAGCCCCAGCATTTT | CASSPPGNQPQHF